This paragraph reports one TCR beta chain. Antigen specificity is unknown. CDR1 and CDR2 (germline): SGDLS, YYNGEE. V shed 6 bases and J 2 bases; nucleotides not matched to a gene: 2. This CDR3 is 14 amino acids long. This sample was included in a study of cytomegalovirus exposure and HLA in healthy donors. Study overall: The roughly 130 validation repertoires, a later analysis reported, used the same platform as the approximately 670 repertoires from the first cohort.

Findings and limits, study-wide: Researchers counted around 180 TCR beta chains as cytomegalovirus-associated. It was reported that the classifier diagnosed cytomegalovirus status with high specificity and sensitivity in both the original and validation cohorts.

Sequencing was performed with immunoSEQ multiplex PCR; in TCRdb, only in-frame clones are kept and a portion is missing. The sample has 78,000 or so clones; 90% to 95% are singletons. The sample comprised PBMCs. This receptor was identified in a woman aged 18-30 years in good health and CMV-seropositive. The V gene is TRBV9, the J gene TRBJ2-6, with TRBD1 matching over 7 bases. The CDR3 loop is CASTTGPGANVLTF. CDR3 nucleotides: TGTGCCAGCACGACAGGGCCTGGGGCCAACGTCCTGACTTTC.